This is a list of T cell receptor beta chains from one sample in a study of beta chain features in type 1 diabetes. The assay was immunoSEQ multiplex PCR, and TCRdb's table has in-frame clones only and misses some. The table includes hundreds of thousands of clones, roughly 13% detected once. Input material: naive CD4+ T cells from blood. Source of these receptors: a man between 18 and 35 years old with type 1 diabetes. CDR3s include the opening cysteine and the closing phenylalanine or tryptophan. The D gene is left open where the match is weak. A row's size may be missing; if present it is once, few, many or a size class.

J gene,D gene,V gene,clone size,CDR3 protein,CDR3 DNA
TRBJ2-1,TRBD2,TRBV5-4,.,CASSRLAGGLGNEQFF,TGTGCCAGCAGTCGACTAGCGGGGGGACTGGGCAATGAGCAGTTCTTC
TRBJ1-3,.,TRBV11-2,few,CASSFGGAAGNTIYF,TGTGCCAGCAGCTTCGGGGGAGCGGCTGGAAACACCATATATTTT
TRBJ2-6,.,TRBV29-1,few,CSVDSSGANVLTF,TGCAGCGTTGATAGCTCTGGGGCCAACGTCCTGACTTTC
TRBJ2-1,.,TRBV7-2,few,CASSPGTNNEQFF,TGTGCCAGCAGCCCTGGAACGAACAATGAGCAGTTCTTC
TRBJ2-2,TRBD1,TRBV9,.,CASSLRTGDTGELFF,TGTGCCAGCAGCCTCCGGACAGGAGACACCGGGGAGCTGTTTTTT
TRBJ2-7,.,TRBV15,few,CATSRLDTHEQYF,TGTGCCACCAGCAGACTGGACACCCACGAGCAGTACTTC
TRBJ2-3,.,TRBV12-2,.,CASRLETSAVPDTQYF,TGTGCAAGTCGCTTAGAGACTAGTGCAGTCCCAGATACGCAGTATTTT
TRBJ1-1,.,TRBV30,.,CAWSNQPRAFF,TGTGCCTGGAGTAATCAACCGAGGGCCTTCTTT
TRBJ2-5,.,TRBV30,few,CAWSVGTGQKTQYF,TGTGCCTGGAGTGTGGGGACGGGGCAGAAGACCCAGTACTTC
TRBJ2-2,.,TRBV18,.,CASSSQDSMGTGELFF,TGTGCCAGCTCATCTCAGGACAGCATGGGCACCGGGGAGCTGTTTTTT
TRBJ2-3,TRBD2,TRBV4-1,.,CASSQDGGGRGTDTQYF,TGCGCCAGCAGCCAAGATGGCGGCGGGAGAGGGACAGATACGCAGTATTTT
TRBJ2-5,TRBD2,TRBV9,few,CASSGRLAGQETQYF,TGTGCCAGCAGCGGACGACTAGCGGGCCAAGAGACCCAGTACTTC
TRBJ2-1,.,TRBV18,.,CASSPASTTNEQFF,TGTGCCAGCTCACCTGCTTCTACAACCAATGAGCAGTTCTTC
TRBJ1-2,.,TRBV30,.,CAWSVGGGYYGYTF,TGTGCCTGGAGTGTCGGGGGAGGTTACTATGGCTACACCTTC
TRBJ1-2,.,TRBV18,.,CASSPQPGSLVYYGYTF,TGTGCCAGCTCACCCCAACCCGGGTCTCTTGTTTACTATGGCTACACCTTC
TRBJ2-6,.,TRBV14,few,CASSHHVKSSGANVLTF,TGTGCCAGCAGCCATCACGTCAAAAGCTCTGGGGCCAACGTCCTGACTTTC